The 6 T cell receptor beta chains presented below share a single source sample, sequenced in a study of blood T cells in healthy people across ages. Through a sample-barcoded 5' primer and a J-beta primer mix, a second PCR was run for roughly 7 to 11 cycles. In TCRdb, the 5' RACE reads were re-called with MiXCR into one record per CDR3 protein. The repertoire holds hundreds of thousands of distinct CDR3 sequences, with about 62% as singletons. The sequencing sample was made of blood. These receptors were taken from a man aged 25-45 years in good health.

This clonotype has a handful of counts. An end of the junction does not agree with germline; a read error may underlie this. The chain recombines TRBV7-7 with TRBJ2-1; weak D call: TRBD1 (5 bases). The CDR3 has 15 amino acids. The germline V gene encodes CDR1 SSHAT and CDR2 FNYEAQ (reference sequence). CDR3: CASSLGFRGVNEQFF. The CDR3 DNA reads TGTGCTAGCAGCTTAGGATTTAGGGGCGTTAATGAGCAGTTCTTC.

The J gene is TRBJ2-7, the V gene TRBV29-1; D perhaps matches TRBD1 (6 bases). The germline CDR1 and CDR2 sequences are SQVTM and ANQGSEA. V lost 0 bases, J lost 5 bases, and 11 bases lay in between. The CDR3 is 13 residues long. The CDR3: CSVEESRGHEQYF. The CDR3 nucleotides read TGCAGCGTTGAAGAGAGCAGGGGACACGAGCAGTACTTC.

This clonotype appeared once. V usage is TRBV3-1 and J usage is TRBJ2-7; D is unclear. The CDR3 extends over 14 amino acids. The germline V gene encodes CDR1 LGHDT and CDR2 YNNKEL (reference sequence). Trimming pared 0 bases from V and 4 bases from J, leaving 10 bases between. DNA for the CDR3: TGTGCCAGCAGCCAAGATCTTTTAGCTTACGAGCAGTACTTC. It specifies CASSQDLLAYEQYF.

The rearrangement links TRBV2 to TRBJ2-7; a possible D gene is TRBD1 (6 bases). This CDR3 is 13 amino acids long. The V gene's germline CDR1 is SNHLY and CDR2 FYNNEI. With 8 bases removed from V and 3 bases from J, the gap between germline ends came to 14 bases. CDR3 sequence: CASEQGGLYEQYF. Written as DNA, the CDR3 is TGTGCCAGCGAACAGGGCGGCCTCTACGAGCAGTACTTC.

This chain connects TRBV28 to TRBJ2-5; D perhaps matches TRBD2 (5 bases). The J call may not be correct, given that the DNA end is closer to TRBJ2-7. Germline loops: CDR1 MDHEN, CDR2 SYDVKM. The CDR3 extends over 15 amino acids. DNA of the CDR3: TGTGCCAGCAGTTTACTGTTGGGAGACCCCTACGAGCAGTACTTC. Its protein is CASSLLLGDPYEQYF.

Details on this clonotype: The junction departs from germline at one end; a sequencing error may be responsible. V gene TRBV7-2 combines with J gene TRBJ1-5; D unclear. The CDR3 runs to 13 residues. From germline, CDR1 is SGHTA and CDR2 FQGNSA. As DNA, the CDR3 is TGTGCTAGCAGCAGGTGGGGCAATCAGCCCCAGCATTTT. Its protein is CASSRWGNQPQHF.